This entry lists 14 T cell receptor beta chains sequenced from one sample in a study of T cell responses to AZD1222 COVID-19 vaccine. TCRdb's copy holds only in-frame clones and misses some; the assay was immunoSEQ multiplex PCR. The table records some 140,000 clones, roughly 89% of them present only once. This sample comprised peripheral blood, obtained on day 0 of AZD1222 vaccination. These receptor sequences come from an adult in good health.

This chain joins TRBV25-1 and TRBJ1-1, with D hard to call. This CDR3 has 12 residues. V dropped 2 bases and J dropped 7 bases, with 8 bases sitting between them. Germline V gene sequence: CDR1 MGHDK, CDR2 SYGVNS. The CDR3: CASSERGSEAFF. DNA for the CDR3: TGTGCCAGCAGTGAACGTGGAAGTGAAGCTTTCTTT.

The chain carries TRBV3-1 (or the pseudogene TRBV3-2) and TRBJ1-1, with D uncertain. Trimming pared 4 bases from V and 0 bases from J, leaving 6 bases between. The CDR3 is made up of 13 amino acids. The germline V gene has CDR1 LGHDT and CDR2 YNNKEL (reference sequence). CDR3 sequence: CASSRSVNTEAFF. The CDR3 bases are TGTGCCAGCAGCCGGTCAGTGAACACTGAAGCTTTCTTT.

The rearrangement joins TRBV12-3 or TRBV12-4 to TRBJ2-3; 10 nucleotides agree with TRBD1. V lost 7 bases, J lost 13 bases, and 5 bases stayed unmatched. The CDR3 covers 11 residues. The CDR3 loop is CASTRTGGKYF. The CDR3 DNA reads TGTGCCAGCACCAGGACAGGGGGAAAGTATTTT.

V gene TRBV12-5 combines with J gene TRBJ2-7; 15 nucleotides agree with TRBD2. There are 15 residues in the CDR3. V lost 4 bases to trimming and J lost 5 bases; unmatched junction nucleotides: 3. Germline V gene lookup returns CDR1 LGHNT and CDR2 FRNRAP. As DNA, the CDR3 is TGTGCTAGTGGTTCCGGACTAGCGGGAGGGAACGAGCAGTACTTC. Its translation: CASGSGLAGGNEQYF. Supplemented by reference TRBV12-5 and TRBJ2-7, the full variable domain reads DARVTQTPRHKVTEMGQEVTMRCQPILGHNTVFWYRQTMMQGLELLAYFRNRAPLDDSGMPKDRFSAEMPDATLATLKIQPSEPRDSAVYFCASGSGLAGGNEQYFGPGTRLTVT.

V usage is TRBV19 and J usage is TRBJ2-1; D is unclear. The CDR3 loop spans 15 amino acids. V shed 5 bases and J shed 5 bases, with 16 bases lying between them. Germline assignment: CDR1 LNHDA and CDR2 SQIVND (reference sequence). CDR3 loop: CASSPFTGLNNEQFF. CDR3 DNA: TGTGCCAGTAGTCCCTTCACTGGGCTTAACAATGAGCAGTTCTTC. Full variable domain (missing parts from reference TRBV19 and TRBJ2-1): DGGITQSPKYLFRKEGQNVTLSCEQNLNHDAMYWYRQDPGQGLRLIYYSQIVNDFQKGDIAEGYSVSREKKESFPLTVTSAQKNPTAFYLCASSPFTGLNNEQFFGPGTRLTVL.

This clone was seen just once. The chain recombines TRBV28 with TRBJ1-1; D is perhaps TRBD1 (5 bases). CDR1 and CDR2 (germline): MDHEN, SYDVKM. With 3 bases removed from V and 0 bases from J, the gap between germline ends came to 11 bases. This CDR3 spans 15 amino acids. The CDR3 coding sequence is TGTGCCAGCAGTTTCGGGGGGGACCTGAACACTGAAGCTTTCTTT. Its protein product is CASSFGGDLNTEAFF.

J is TRBJ2-7 and V is TRBV27; possibly TRBD2 for D (6 bases). The CDR3 runs to 15 residues. CDR1 and CDR2 (germline): MNHEY, SMNVEV (reference sequence). Trimming took off 5 bases at V and 5 bases at J, with 19 bases between the two ends. This CDR3 reads CASSPWGGKEDEQYF. The CDR3 DNA sequence: TGTGCCAGCAGTCCATGGGGCGGGAAGGAGGACGAGCAGTACTTC.

In its sample, this clone was seen once. This chain joins TRBV3-1 (or the pseudogene TRBV3-2) and TRBJ2-1, with D possibly being TRBD2 (7 bases). The CDR3 totals 16 residues. V lost 4 bases and J 7 bases, leaving 20 bases between the germline ends. The germline CDR1 and CDR2 sequences are LGHDT and YNNKEL (reference sequence). This CDR3 is CASSPQWGGAGNEQFF. The CDR3 nucleotides read TGTGCCAGCAGCCCCCAGTGGGGGGGCGCGGGTAATGAGCAGTTCTTC.

This clone was seen just once. The genes are TRBV29-1 and TRBJ2-7, with TRBD2 matching over 13 bases. V dropped 4 bases and J dropped 0; count of bases not matched to a gene: 6. The CDR3 is 16 residues long. CDR1 SQVTM and CDR2 ANQGSEA come from the germline V gene. CDR3 residues: CSVVLGTSGISYEQYF. The CDR3 DNA is TGCAGCGTTGTTCTAGGGACTAGCGGGATCTCCTACGAGCAGTACTTC.

The gene calls are TRBV4-3 and TRBJ2-3, with 13 nucleotides matching TRBD2. There are 18 residues in the CDR3. Germline V CDR1 and CDR2: LGHNA, YSLEER. The trim removed 0 bases at V and 4 bases at J, leaving 7 bases unmatched. CDR3 residues: CASSQDGGTSGIPDTQYF. Written as DNA, the CDR3 is TGCGCCAGCAGCCAAGATGGGGGGACTAGCGGGATTCCAGATACGCAGTATTTT.

The rearrangement uses TRBV7-6 and TRBJ1-3, with 7 bases fitting TRBD1. The CDR3 totals 15 residues. J lost 3 bases, V lost 1 base, and 3 bases had no gene match. Germline lookup yields CDR1 SGHVS and CDR2 FNYEAQ. CDR3: CASSLEGAFGNTIYF. The CDR3, as DNA: TGTGCCAGCAGCTTAGAGGGGGCGTTTGGAAACACCATATATTTT.

The chain carries TRBV7-8 and TRBJ1-4, with D uncertain. Germline lookup yields CDR1 SGHVS and CDR2 FQNEAQ. Between the trimmed V and J ends, which lost 1 base and 2 bases, there was a span of 8 bases. The CDR3 has 15 amino acids. The CDR3 coding sequence is TGTGCCAGCAGCTTAGGGATAGACACTAATGAAAAACTGTTTTTT. Translated: CASSLGIDTNEKLFF.

The chain couples TRBV27 to TRBJ2-7, with 10 nucleotides matching TRBD1. The CDR3 runs 18 residues. Germline loops: CDR1 MNHEY, CDR2 SMNVEV (reference sequence). V shed 5 bases, J shed 2 bases, and the junction held 15 bases outside the gene matches. The CDR3 region has the DNA TGTGCCAGCAGTCCCGCCCCGTTAGGACAGGGGGTTCCCTACGAGCAGTACTTC. Protein: CASSPAPLGQGVPYEQYF.

V usage is TRBV6-6 and J usage is TRBJ2-1; D is possibly TRBD1 (5 bases). The V gene lost 6 bases and the J gene lost 6 bases, with 12 bases spanning the gap. The CDR3 covers 13 residues. From germline, CDR1 is MNHNY and CDR2 SVGAGI (reference sequence). CDR3 sequence: CASRQELSNEQFF. The CDR3 bases are TGTGCCAGCAGACAGGAACTCTCCAATGAGCAGTTCTTC.